A single T cell receptor (beta chain) is shown here with its context. This specimen comes from a study of blood T cell repertoires in COVID-19. Libraries were prepared by immunoSEQ multiplex PCR; TCRdb keeps only in-frame clonotypes and omits some of them. The table has about 330,000 clones, 70% to 90% seen once. What was sequenced was PBMCs or T cells enriched from blood (not recorded which). The sequence came from a woman aged 25 to 39 who had recovered from COVID-19.

CDR3 DNA sequence: TGTGCCATCCGGCAGGGGGCCCCCTCTGGAAACACCATATATTTT. Residues: CAIRQGAPSGNTIYF. V usage is TRBV10-3 and J usage is TRBJ1-3; 8 bases align to TRBD1. Germline V CDR1 and CDR2: ENHRY, SYGVKD. This CDR3 is 15 amino acids long. Trimming removed 8 bases from V and 0 bases from J; junction bases left unmatched: 6.